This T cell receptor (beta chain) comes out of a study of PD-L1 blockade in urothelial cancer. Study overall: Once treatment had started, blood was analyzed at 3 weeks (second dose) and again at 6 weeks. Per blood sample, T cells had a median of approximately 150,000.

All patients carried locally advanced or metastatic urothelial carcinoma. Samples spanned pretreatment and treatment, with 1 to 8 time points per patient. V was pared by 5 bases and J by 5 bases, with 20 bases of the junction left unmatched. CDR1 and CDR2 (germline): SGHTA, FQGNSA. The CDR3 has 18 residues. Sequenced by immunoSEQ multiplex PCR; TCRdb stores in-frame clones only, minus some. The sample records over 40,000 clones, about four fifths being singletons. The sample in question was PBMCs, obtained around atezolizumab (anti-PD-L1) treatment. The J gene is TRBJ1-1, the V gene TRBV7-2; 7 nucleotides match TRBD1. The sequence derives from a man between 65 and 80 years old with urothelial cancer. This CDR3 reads CASSPGGWGARSRTEAFF. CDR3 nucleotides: TGTGCCAGCAGCCCAGGGGGGTGGGGGGCGCGAAGTAGGACTGAAGCTTTCTTT.